The T cell receptor beta chain described here comes from a study of shared clonotypes between healthy human individuals. Study-level background: Researchers drew samples from a couple of women and a few men aged 18 to 49. General study findings and limits: Deeper or shallower sequencing was expected to change how clonotypes are shared among donors.

Note on this clone: Its specificity is not known. A read error is the likely source, as a far larger clone sits one nucleotide away.

Sequencing on ten immunoSEQ deep assay plates was performed for unsorted PBMC DNA. The method was immunoSEQ multiplex PCR; TCRdb's version includes in-frame clones alone and lacks a portion of them. The sample includes hundreds of thousands of clones, more than 70% of them seen just once. CDR3 length: 11 residues. V trimming: 7 bases; J trimming: 7 bases; junction bases outside the gene matches: 4. The germline V gene encodes CDR1 SQVTM and CDR2 ANQGSEA. Sequences were obtained from PBMCs. The receptor was isolated from a woman aged 35 to 49 in good health. Some clones in this sample may be carry-over from other donors' samples. This chain links TRBV29-1 with TRBJ2-1; 7 bases are a match to TRBD1. The CDR3 reads CSAGQVNEQFF. The CDR3 DNA reads as TGCAGCGCTGGACAGGTGAATGAGCAGTTCTTC.